This T cell receptor (beta chain) was recorded in a study of spatial heterogeneity in lung cancer. TCRdb analysed the 5' RACE reads with MiXCR anew, one entry per CDR3 protein. The repertoire has 40,000 to 55,000 distinct CDR3 sequences, approximately 7% of them found once; the top ten carry about two fifths. The time point is: sample taken at primary tumor resection. Whole RNA from tumor, nontumor lung or frozen PBMC was sequenced unsorted. Note on this clonotype: A junction boundary mismatches the germline segment, possibly from a read error.

The TCR sequence derives from a female donor with early-stage non-small cell lung cancer. Specimen: PBMCs, collected at surgery.

Here the CDR3 reads CASSAGSRGGNKPQHF. The CDR3 DNA reads TGTGCCAGCAGCGCCGGGAGCAGGGGAGGCAATAAGCCCCAGCATTTT. V is TRBV6-1 and J is TRBJ1-5; a weak D match, TRBD1 (6 bases). The CDR3 runs 16 residues. In germline, CDR1 is MNHNS, CDR2 SASEGT.